This is a list of T cell receptor beta chains from one sample in a study of CD8 T cells in Susac syndrome. TCRdb processed the immunoSEQ multiplex PCR reads anew with MiXCR; each CDR3 protein has one entry. The table includes fewer than 350,000 distinct CDR3 sequences, 70% to 90% detected once. Sequenced material: CD8+ T cells from PBMCs. These receptors all stem from a human donor with multiple sclerosis. CDR3s include the opening cysteine and the closing phenylalanine or tryptophan.

CDR3aa: CATSREVGPRVSNQPQHF
j_gene: TRBJ1-5
v_gene: TRBV15

CDR3aa: CASSFAGFKDEKLFF
j_gene: TRBJ1-4
v_gene: TRBV12-3/TRBV12-4

CDR3aa: CASSQVGTGHEQYF
j_gene: TRBJ2-7
v_gene: TRBV4-1

CDR3aa: CASSSPGSWLEQFF
j_gene: TRBJ2-1
v_gene: TRBV7-9

CDR3aa: CASSVGAYYTF
j_gene: TRBJ1-2
v_gene: TRBV9

CDR3aa: CASSPSGLGLRNYEQYF
j_gene: TRBJ2-7
v_gene: TRBV7-2

CDR3aa: CASSPSPNEQYF
j_gene: TRBJ2-7
v_gene: TRBV18

CDR3aa: CASSSFPGLANEQFF
j_gene: TRBJ2-1
v_gene: TRBV27

CDR3aa: CASSQEGRQGANEQFF
j_gene: TRBJ2-1
v_gene: TRBV4-1

CDR3aa: CSIGPGEAFF
j_gene: TRBJ1-1
v_gene: TRBV29-1

CDR3aa: CASSLDGTSGSTDTQYF
j_gene: TRBJ2-3
v_gene: TRBV5-4

CDR3aa: CASRLAGGPDTQYF
j_gene: TRBJ2-3
v_gene: TRBV18

CDR3aa: CSARELAGWGVTIGGADTQYF
j_gene: TRBJ2-3
v_gene: TRBV20-1

CDR3aa: CSAKVSSLTKWQFF
j_gene: TRBJ2-1
v_gene: TRBV20-1

CDR3aa: CASSSLDRQPQHF
j_gene: TRBJ1-5
v_gene: TRBV7-3

CDR3aa: CASSPGEFSNQPQHF
j_gene: TRBJ1-5
v_gene: TRBV19

CDR3aa: CSARHEFNYNEQFF
j_gene: TRBJ2-1
v_gene: TRBV20-1

CDR3aa: CASSPGTGNANEAFF
j_gene: TRBJ1-1
v_gene: TRBV5-1

CDR3aa: CSARDGISYEQYF
j_gene: TRBJ2-7
v_gene: TRBV20-1

CDR3aa: CASSQPGQGLSYEQYF
j_gene: TRBJ2-7
v_gene: TRBV3-1

CDR3aa: CASSQGGLVGTNQPQHF
j_gene: TRBJ1-5
v_gene: TRBV4-2

CDR3aa: CASSLYPQGDILFF
j_gene: TRBJ1-4
v_gene: TRBV27

CDR3aa: CASSSHLTDTQYF
j_gene: TRBJ2-3
v_gene: TRBV6-6

CDR3aa: CASRSKSSYEQYF
j_gene: TRBJ2-7
v_gene: TRBV6-5

CDR3aa: CASSLVDGTDTQYF
j_gene: TRBJ2-3
v_gene: TRBV7-9

CDR3aa: CASSPGTEQETQYF
j_gene: TRBJ2-5
v_gene: TRBV27

CDR3aa: CASSQGIGNEQFF
j_gene: TRBJ2-1
v_gene: TRBV4-1

CDR3aa: CASSLGERDTGELFF
j_gene: TRBJ2-2
v_gene: TRBV7-2

CDR3aa: CASSSLAGFNNEQFF
j_gene: TRBJ2-1
v_gene: TRBV5-6

CDR3aa: CASSFSSGPENTF
j_gene: TRBJ1-2
v_gene: TRBV7-9

CDR3aa: CASSPPLSAQETQYF
j_gene: TRBJ2-5
v_gene: TRBV7-9

CDR3aa: CASSPQPTGELFF
j_gene: TRBJ2-2
v_gene: TRBV27

CDR3aa: CSLSSGSSGYGYTF
j_gene: TRBJ1-2
v_gene: TRBV29-1

CDR3aa: CASSPDITDTQYF
j_gene: TRBJ2-3
v_gene: TRBV6-1

CDR3aa: CSASLRDPYEQYF
j_gene: TRBJ2-7
v_gene: TRBV20-1

CDR3aa: CSVGLPAGELFF
j_gene: TRBJ2-2
v_gene: TRBV29-1

CDR3aa: CASSPDGQLLEAFF
j_gene: TRBJ1-1
v_gene: TRBV18

CDR3aa: CASSSAGWHEQFF
j_gene: TRBJ2-1
v_gene: TRBV6-2/TRBV6-3

CDR3aa: CASSLAGGGYQETQYF
j_gene: TRBJ2-5
v_gene: TRBV5-6

CDR3aa: CASSLLGQRSSYEQYF
j_gene: TRBJ2-7
v_gene: TRBV28

CDR3aa: CASSESEEGDSPLHF
j_gene: TRBJ1-6
v_gene: TRBV25-1

CDR3aa: CASNLGGEQYF
j_gene: TRBJ2-7
v_gene: TRBV6-2/TRBV6-3

CDR3aa: CASSQGGIDLGKKELFF
j_gene: TRBJ1-4
v_gene: TRBV4-3

CDR3aa: CASSLSYRVVQETQYF
j_gene: TRBJ2-5
v_gene: TRBV28

CDR3aa: CASSVISGELFF
j_gene: TRBJ2-2
v_gene: TRBV9

CDR3aa: CASSSPGQGPGNTIYF
j_gene: TRBJ1-3
v_gene: TRBV6-6

CDR3aa: CARSYLYTGELFF
j_gene: TRBJ2-2
v_gene: TRBV5-3

CDR3aa: CASTQGDGNTIYF
j_gene: TRBJ1-3
v_gene: TRBV13

CDR3aa: CAWSGGQGEGQPQHF
j_gene: TRBJ1-5
v_gene: TRBV30